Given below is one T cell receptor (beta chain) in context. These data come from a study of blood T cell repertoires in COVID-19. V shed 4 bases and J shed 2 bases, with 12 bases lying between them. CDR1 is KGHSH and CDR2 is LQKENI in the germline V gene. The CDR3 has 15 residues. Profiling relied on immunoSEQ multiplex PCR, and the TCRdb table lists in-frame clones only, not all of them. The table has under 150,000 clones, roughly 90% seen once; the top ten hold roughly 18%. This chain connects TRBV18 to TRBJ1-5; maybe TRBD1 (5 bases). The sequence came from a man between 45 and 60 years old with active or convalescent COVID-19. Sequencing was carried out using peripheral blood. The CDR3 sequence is CASSLGTLGNQPQHF. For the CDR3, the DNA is TGTGCCAGCTCACTAGGGACTCTGGGCAATCAGCCCCAGCATTTT.